This record concerns one T cell receptor beta chain sequence. Its antigen is still unknown. The sample comes from a study of early T cells in non-severe SARS-CoV-2 infection. Study information: Whole-blood bulk RNA, unsorted, was sequenced, and chains were unpaired. General study results and limits: CD4 and private specificities were missed by VDJdb matching, which favored anti-spike CD8 responses.

Separate cDNA molecules each had unique molecular identifiers attached to them. Via MiXCR, TCRdb re-called the 5' RACE reads, giving one row per CDR3 protein. There are roughly 80,000 distinct CDR3 sequences in the sample; 15% to 18% occur only once, and about 12% lies in the top ten. Looked up from germline, CDR1 is SGHRS and CDR2 is YFSETQ. Trimming removed 4 bases from V and 2 bases from J; junction bases left unmatched: 4. The CDR3 is 14 residues long. The rearrangement links TRBV5-1 to TRBJ2-7; TRBD2 aligns across 9 bases. Sequencing used whole blood. The origin of this receptor is an adult who was a healthcare worker with PCR-confirmed SARS-CoV-2 infection or an uninfected control (not recorded which). Written as DNA, the CDR3 is TGCGCCAGCAGCCTAGCGGGGACCACCTACGAGCAGTACTTC. This codes for CASSLAGTTYEQYF.